This TCR beta chain was observed in a study of T-cell reconstitution after alpha-beta-depleted transplantation in children. Germline assignment: CDR1 SGHRS and CDR2 YFSETQ. The CDR3 runs 17 residues. Trimming took off 4 bases at V and 0 bases at J, with 19 bases between the two ends. Using unique molecular identifiers, the investigators prepared the TCRbeta library. TCRdb called the PCR reads again in MiXCR, with one record for every CDR3 protein. The sample shows approximately 390,000 distinct CDR3 sequences, roughly a tenth of them seen only once. The starting material was PBMCs from the stem cell graft donor, obtained from the stem cell graft. The TCR was taken from a human donor who donated a stem cell graft to a child with acute myeloid leukemia. This chain connects TRBV5-1 to TRBJ1-2, with a possible D match to TRBD1 (5 bases). CDR3 DNA: TGCGCCAGCAGCATAGAAAGAACAGGCCACGCTAACTATGGCTACACCTTC. Encoded protein: CASSIERTGHANYGYTF.